The clone carrying this TCR beta chain was seen a single time. Antigen unknown. The sample originates from a study of blood T cells in healthy people across ages. Study-wide results and caveats: Percentage of naive T cells showed a strong correlation with TCR beta diversity.

Combining a sample-barcoded 5' primer with a J-beta primer mix, a second PCR ran for roughly 7 to 12 cycles. TCRdb redid the calling of the 5' RACE reads with MiXCR, one entry per CDR3 protein. The sample includes about 970,000 distinct CDR3 sequences, just over 50% seen only once; the top ten take roughly 23%. The CDR3 is 13 amino acids. V was pared by 4 bases and J by 7 bases, with 15 bases between. Germline V gene lookup returns CDR1 SGHRS and CDR2 YFSETQ. Sequenced sample: blood. The clonotype comes from a woman between 55 and 75 years old in good health. The rearrangement uses TRBV5-1 and TRBJ2-7; D is ambiguous. CDR3 amino acids: CASSVDTQREQYF. The DNA for the CDR3 is TGCGCCAGCAGCGTCGACACCCAAAGGGAGCAGTACTTC.